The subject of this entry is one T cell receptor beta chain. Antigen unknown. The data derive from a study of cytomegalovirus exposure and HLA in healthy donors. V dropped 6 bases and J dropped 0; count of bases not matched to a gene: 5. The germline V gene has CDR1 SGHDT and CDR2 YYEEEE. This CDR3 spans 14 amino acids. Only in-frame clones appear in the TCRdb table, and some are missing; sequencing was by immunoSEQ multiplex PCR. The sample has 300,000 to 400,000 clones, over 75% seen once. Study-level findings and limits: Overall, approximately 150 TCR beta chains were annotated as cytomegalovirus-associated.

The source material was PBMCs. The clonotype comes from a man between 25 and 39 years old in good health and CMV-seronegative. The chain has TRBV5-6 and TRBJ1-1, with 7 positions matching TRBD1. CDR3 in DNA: TGTGCCAGCACCCTCAGGGGGGTGAACACTGAAGCTTTCTTT. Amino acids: CASTLRGVNTEAFF.